The clone carrying this TCR beta chain was counted a few times. CDR1 SEHNR and CDR2 FQNEAQ come from the germline V gene (reference sequence). Trimming pared 5 bases from V and 9 bases from J, leaving 10 bases between. The CDR3 consists of 12 residues. Some clones are missing from TCRdb's copy, which holds only in-frame ones; the method was immunoSEQ multiplex PCR. The profile shows 200,000 to 300,000 clones, around 81% of them singletons. This specimen belongs to a study of blood T cell repertoires in COVID-19. About the research overall: The United States, Italy and Spain provided the acute and convalescent COVID-19 samples.

V and J are TRBV7-9 and TRBJ2-2; D possibly corresponds to TRBD1 (6 bases). Sequenced: peripheral blood. This clonotype was sampled from a man aged 30 to 39 who had recovered from COVID-19. In nucleotides, the CDR3 is TGTGCCAGCAGCCTACAGGGTAGGGAGCTGTTTTTT. Translation gives CASSLQGRELFF.